Below are 5 T cell receptor beta chains sequenced from a single sample in a study of T cell responses to AZD1222 COVID-19 vaccine. Assay: immunoSEQ multiplex PCR; the TCRdb copy retains only in-frame clones and omits some. The data contain fewer than 150,000 clones, roughly 90% of them singletons. Sequencing used peripheral blood, obtained 28 days after the second AZD1222 dose. The receptors shown here come from an adult who received the AZD1222 COVID-19 vaccine.

This chain links TRBV2 with TRBJ1-2, with D possibly being TRBD1 (5 bases). CDR3 length: 14 amino acids. Deletions cut 4 bases from V and 1 base from J, with 10 bases between. CDR1 is SNHLY and CDR2 is FYNNEI in the germline V gene. As DNA, the CDR3 is TGTGCCAGCAGTGGGGGACGGATTAACTATGGCTACACCTTC. Protein: CASSGGRINYGYTF.

This clone was seen more than once but under ten times. The chain couples TRBV27 to TRBJ1-4; the D gene is possibly TRBD1 (6 bases). Trimming shortened V by 6 bases and J by 5 bases, and 19 bases separated the two germline ends. Germline loops: CDR1 MNHEY, CDR2 SMNVEV (reference sequence). There are 16 residues in the CDR3. The CDR3 loop is CASSWNRDTRNEKLFF. CDR3 nucleotides: TGTGCCAGCAGCTGGAATAGGGACACAAGAAATGAAAAACTGTTTTTT.

This sequence joins TRBV28 and TRBJ2-3; D unresolved. Germline V gene lookup returns CDR1 MDHEN and CDR2 SYDVKM. The CDR3 totals 11 residues. V was cut by 1 base and J by 6 bases, with 2 bases left in between. CDR3 amino acids: CASSLFDTQYF. In DNA form, the CDR3 reads TGTGCCAGCAGTTTATTTGATACGCAGTATTTT.

This clone has just one count. This chain connects TRBV7-2 to TRBJ2-5, with 7 positions matching TRBD2. Per the germline V gene, CDR1 is SGHTA and CDR2 is FQGNSA. The CDR3 loop spans 14 amino acids. The J segment lost 5 bases and the V segment lost 5 bases, leaving 8 bases of the junction unmatched. Here the CDR3 reads CASSRQTSRETQYF. DNA for the CDR3: TGTGCCAGCAGCCGCCAGACTAGCAGGGAGACCCAGTACTTC.

V and J are TRBV7-2 and TRBJ2-7; D possibly corresponds to TRBD1 (5 bases). Looked up from germline, CDR1 is SGHTA and CDR2 is FQGNSA. The CDR3 totals 14 residues. Trimming took off 1 base at V and 2 bases at J, with 9 bases between the two ends. The CDR3: CASSLVDTTYEQYF. The CDR3 coding sequence is TGTGCCAGCAGCTTAGTGGACACCACCTACGAGCAGTACTTC.